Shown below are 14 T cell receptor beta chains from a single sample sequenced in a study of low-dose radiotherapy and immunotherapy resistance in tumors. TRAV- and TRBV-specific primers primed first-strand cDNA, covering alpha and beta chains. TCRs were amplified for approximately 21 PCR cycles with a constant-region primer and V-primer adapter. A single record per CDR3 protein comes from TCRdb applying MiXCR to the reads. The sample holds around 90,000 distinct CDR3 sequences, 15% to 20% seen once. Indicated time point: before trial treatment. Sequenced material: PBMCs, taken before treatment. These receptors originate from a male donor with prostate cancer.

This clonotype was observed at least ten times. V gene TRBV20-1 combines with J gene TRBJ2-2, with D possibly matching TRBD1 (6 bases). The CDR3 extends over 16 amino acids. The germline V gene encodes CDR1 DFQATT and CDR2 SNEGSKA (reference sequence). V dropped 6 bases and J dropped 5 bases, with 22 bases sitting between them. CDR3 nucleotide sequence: TGCAGTGCGGCCGACGGGACAACTCTTCGAACCGGGGAGCTGTTTTTT. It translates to CSAADGTTLRTGELFF.

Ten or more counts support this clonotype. CDR3 sequence (DNA): TGTGCCAGCAGTTTTAGTCTCGTTTTAGCGGGAGGAACCTACGAGCAGTACTTC. Protein sequence: CASSFSLVLAGGTYEQYF. The chain links TRBV28 to TRBJ2-7; 10 bases agree with TRBD2. V trimming: 3 bases; J trimming: 2 bases; junction bases outside the gene matches: 13. The CDR3 runs 18 residues. CDR1 and CDR2 (germline): MDHEN, SYDVKM.

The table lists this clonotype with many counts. The CDR3 loop is CASSQDRQRGVNEQFF. CDR3 nucleotides: TGTGCCAGCAGCCAAGATAGACAGCGGGGGGTCAATGAGCAGTTCTTC. The chain has TRBV4-2 and TRBJ2-1; 9 bases match TRBD2. Germline V gene data show CDR1 as LGHNA and CDR2 as YNFKEQ. With V trimmed by 0 bases and J by 6 bases, 6 bases remained unmatched. The CDR3 spans 16 residues.

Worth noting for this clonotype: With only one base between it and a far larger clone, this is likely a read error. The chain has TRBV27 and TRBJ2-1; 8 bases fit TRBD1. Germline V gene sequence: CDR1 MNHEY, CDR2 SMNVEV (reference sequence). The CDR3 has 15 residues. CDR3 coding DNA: TGTGCCAGCAGAACAGGGGGAGGCAACTACAGTGAGCAGTTCTTC. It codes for CASRTGGGNYSEQFF.

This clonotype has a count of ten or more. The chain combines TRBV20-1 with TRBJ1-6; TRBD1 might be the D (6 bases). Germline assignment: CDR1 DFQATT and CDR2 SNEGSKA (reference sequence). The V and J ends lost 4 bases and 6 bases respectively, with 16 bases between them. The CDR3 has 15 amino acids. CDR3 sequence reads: CSAKIGGSGNSPLHF. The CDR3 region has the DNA TGCAGTGCTAAGATAGGGGGTTCGGGTAATTCACCCCTCCACTTT.

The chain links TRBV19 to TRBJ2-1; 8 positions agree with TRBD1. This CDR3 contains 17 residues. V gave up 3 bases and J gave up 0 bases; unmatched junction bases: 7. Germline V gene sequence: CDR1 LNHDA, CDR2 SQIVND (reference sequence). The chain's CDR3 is CASSIRPGQVSYNEQFF. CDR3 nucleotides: TGTGCCAGTAGTATTCGCCCGGGACAGGTCTCCTACAATGAGCAGTTCTTC.

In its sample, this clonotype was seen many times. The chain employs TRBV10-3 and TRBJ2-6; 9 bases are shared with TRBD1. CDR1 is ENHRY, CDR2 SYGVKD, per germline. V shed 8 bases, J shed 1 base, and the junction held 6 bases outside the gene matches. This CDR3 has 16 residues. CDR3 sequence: CAIQGQGISGANVLTF. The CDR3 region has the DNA TGTGCCATCCAGGGACAGGGTATTTCTGGGGCCAACGTCCTGACTTTC.

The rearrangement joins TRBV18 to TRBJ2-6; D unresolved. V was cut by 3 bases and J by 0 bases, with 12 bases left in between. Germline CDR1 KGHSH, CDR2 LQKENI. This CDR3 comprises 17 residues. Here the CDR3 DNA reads TGTGCCAGCTCACCTCCGTGGCGCCCCTCTGGGGCCAACGTCCTGACTTTC. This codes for CASSPPWRPSGANVLTF.

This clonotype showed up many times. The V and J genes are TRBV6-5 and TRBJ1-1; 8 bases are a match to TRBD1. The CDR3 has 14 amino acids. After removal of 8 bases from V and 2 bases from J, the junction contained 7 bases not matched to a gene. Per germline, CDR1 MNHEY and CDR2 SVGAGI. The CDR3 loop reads CASGDRRLNTEAFF. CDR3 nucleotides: TGTGCCAGCGGGGACAGGAGACTTAACACTGAAGCTTTCTTT.

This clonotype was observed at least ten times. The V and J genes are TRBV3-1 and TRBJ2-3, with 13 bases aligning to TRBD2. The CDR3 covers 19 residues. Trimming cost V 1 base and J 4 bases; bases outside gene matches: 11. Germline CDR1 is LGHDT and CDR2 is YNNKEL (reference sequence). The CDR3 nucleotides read TGTGCCAGCAGCCAAGCCATGTTCCGGACTAGCGGGAGATCAGATACGCAGTATTTT. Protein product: CASSQAMFRTSGRSDTQYF.

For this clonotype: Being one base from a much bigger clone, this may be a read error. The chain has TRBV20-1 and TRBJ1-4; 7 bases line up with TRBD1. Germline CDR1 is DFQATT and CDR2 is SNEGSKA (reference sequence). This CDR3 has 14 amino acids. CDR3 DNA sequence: TGCAGTGCTAAAACAGGGGCAACTAAGGAAAAACTGTTTTTT. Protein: CSAKTGATKEKLFF.

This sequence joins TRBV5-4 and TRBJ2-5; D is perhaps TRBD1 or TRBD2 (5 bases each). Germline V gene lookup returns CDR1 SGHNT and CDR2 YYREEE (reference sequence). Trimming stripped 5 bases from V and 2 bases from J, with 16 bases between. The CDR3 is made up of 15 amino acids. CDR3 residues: CASSLLGAGQETQYF. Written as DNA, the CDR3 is TGTGCCAGCAGTTTACTCGGGGCAGGACAAGAGACCCAGTACTTC. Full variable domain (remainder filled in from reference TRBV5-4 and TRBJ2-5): ETGVTQSPTHLIKTRGQQVTLRCSSQSGHNTVSWYQQALGQGPQFIFQYYREEENGRGNFPPRFSGLQFPNYSSELNVNALELDDSALYLCASSLLGAGQETQYFGPGTRLLVL.

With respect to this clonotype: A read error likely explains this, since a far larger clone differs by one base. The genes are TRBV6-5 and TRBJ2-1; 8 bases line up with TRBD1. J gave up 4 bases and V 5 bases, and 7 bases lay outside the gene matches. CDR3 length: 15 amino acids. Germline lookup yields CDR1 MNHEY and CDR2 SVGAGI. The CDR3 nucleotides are TGTGCCAGCAGTGTGGGGACAGGACAGTACAATGAGCAGTTCTTC. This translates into CASSVGTGQYNEQFF.

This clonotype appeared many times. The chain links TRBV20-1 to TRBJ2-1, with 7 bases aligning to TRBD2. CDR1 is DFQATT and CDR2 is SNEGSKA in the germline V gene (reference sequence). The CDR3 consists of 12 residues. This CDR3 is CSGGLRSNEQFF. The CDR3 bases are TGCAGCGGGGGGTTGCGGTCCAATGAGCAGTTCTTC.